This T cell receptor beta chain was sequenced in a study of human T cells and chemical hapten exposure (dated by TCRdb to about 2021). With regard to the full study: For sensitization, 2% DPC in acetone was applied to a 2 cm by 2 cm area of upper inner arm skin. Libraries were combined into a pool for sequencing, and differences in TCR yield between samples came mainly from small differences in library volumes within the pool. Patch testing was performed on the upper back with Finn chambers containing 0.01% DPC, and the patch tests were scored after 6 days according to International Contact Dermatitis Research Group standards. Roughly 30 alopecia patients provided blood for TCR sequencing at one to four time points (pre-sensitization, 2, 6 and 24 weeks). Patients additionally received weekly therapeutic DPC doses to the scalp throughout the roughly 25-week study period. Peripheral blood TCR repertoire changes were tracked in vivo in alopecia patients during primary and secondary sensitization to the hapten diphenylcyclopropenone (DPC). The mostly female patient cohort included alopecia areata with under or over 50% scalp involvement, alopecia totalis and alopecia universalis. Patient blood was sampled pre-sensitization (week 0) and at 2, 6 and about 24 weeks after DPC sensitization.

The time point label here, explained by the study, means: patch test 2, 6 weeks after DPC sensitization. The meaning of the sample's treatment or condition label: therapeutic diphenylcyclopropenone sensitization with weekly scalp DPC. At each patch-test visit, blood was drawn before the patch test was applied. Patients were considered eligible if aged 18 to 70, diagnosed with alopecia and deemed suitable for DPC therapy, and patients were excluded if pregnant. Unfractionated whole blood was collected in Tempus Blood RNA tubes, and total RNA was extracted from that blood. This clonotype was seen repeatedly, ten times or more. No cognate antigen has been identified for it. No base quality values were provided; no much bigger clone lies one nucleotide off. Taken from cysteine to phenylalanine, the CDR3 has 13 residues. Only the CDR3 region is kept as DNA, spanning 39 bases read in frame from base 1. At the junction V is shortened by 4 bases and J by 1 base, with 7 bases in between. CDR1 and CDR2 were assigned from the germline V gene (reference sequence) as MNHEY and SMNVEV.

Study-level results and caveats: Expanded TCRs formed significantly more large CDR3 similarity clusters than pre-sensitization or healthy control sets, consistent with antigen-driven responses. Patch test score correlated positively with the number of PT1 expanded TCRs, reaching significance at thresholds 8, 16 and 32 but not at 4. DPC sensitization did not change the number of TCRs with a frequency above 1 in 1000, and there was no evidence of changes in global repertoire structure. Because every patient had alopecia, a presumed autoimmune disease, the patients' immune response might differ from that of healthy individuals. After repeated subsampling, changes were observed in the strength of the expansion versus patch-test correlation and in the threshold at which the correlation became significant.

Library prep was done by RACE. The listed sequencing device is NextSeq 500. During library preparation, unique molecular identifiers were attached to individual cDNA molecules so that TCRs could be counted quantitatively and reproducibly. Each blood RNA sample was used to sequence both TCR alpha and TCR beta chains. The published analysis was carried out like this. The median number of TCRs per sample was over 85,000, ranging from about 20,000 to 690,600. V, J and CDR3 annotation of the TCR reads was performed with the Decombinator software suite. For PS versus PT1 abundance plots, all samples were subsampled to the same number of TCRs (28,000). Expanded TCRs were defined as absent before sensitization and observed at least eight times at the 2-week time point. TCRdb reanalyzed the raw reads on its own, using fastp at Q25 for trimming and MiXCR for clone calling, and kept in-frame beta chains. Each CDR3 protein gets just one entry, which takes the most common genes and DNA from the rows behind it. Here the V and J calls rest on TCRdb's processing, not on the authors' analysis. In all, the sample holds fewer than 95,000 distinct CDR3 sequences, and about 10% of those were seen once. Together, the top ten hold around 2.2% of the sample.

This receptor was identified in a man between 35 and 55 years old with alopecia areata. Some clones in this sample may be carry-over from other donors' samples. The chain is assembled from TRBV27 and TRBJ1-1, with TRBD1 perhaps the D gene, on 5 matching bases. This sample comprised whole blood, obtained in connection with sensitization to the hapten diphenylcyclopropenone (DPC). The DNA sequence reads TGTGCCAGCAGTTCCGGACAGAACACTGAAGCTTTCTTT. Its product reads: CASSSGQNTEAFF.